A selection of T cell receptor beta chains follows, all from one sample in a study of technical replicates of blood from several donors. This table comes from immunoSEQ multiplex PCR, and its TCRdb copy is limited to in-frame clones, with some not included. The sample carries over 70,000 clones, approximately 92% recorded once. The sequencing sample was made of T cells isolated from PBMCs. All receptors derive from a human donor in good health. The CDR3 runs from the conserved cysteine through the conserved F or W. A D gene is named only where the DNA matches it firmly. Clone size is stated in some rows and not others, as once, few, many or a class when expanded.

abundance: -; v_gene: TRBV27; j_gene: TRBJ1-5; d_gene: TRBD1; CDR3aa: CASSLAGTGKFQPQHF; CDR3nt: TGTGCCAGCAGTTTAGCCGGGACAGGGAAGTTCCAGCCCCAGCATTTT
abundance: -; v_gene: TRBV7-3; j_gene: TRBJ1-1; d_gene: TRBD1; CDR3aa: CASSLTGTANTEAFF; CDR3nt: TGTGCCAGCAGCTTAACCGGGACAGCAAACACTGAAGCTTTCTTT
abundance: -; v_gene: TRBV11-2; j_gene: TRBJ2-3; d_gene: -; CDR3aa: CASSSFRTYYTDTQYF; CDR3nt: TGTGCCAGCAGCTCTTTTCGGACTTACTACACAGATACGCAGTATTTT
abundance: -; v_gene: TRBV7-2; j_gene: TRBJ2-6; d_gene: -; CDR3aa: CASSPRGGFGANVLTF; CDR3nt: TGTGCCAGCAGCCCGAGGGGGGGCTTTGGGGCCAACGTCCTGACTTTC
abundance: -; v_gene: TRBV30; j_gene: TRBJ2-3; d_gene: TRBD1; CDR3aa: CAWRPRDSPYTDTQYF; CDR3nt: TGTGCCTGGCGCCCCCGGGACAGTCCTTACACAGATACGCAGTATTTT
abundance: -; v_gene: TRBV7-3; j_gene: TRBJ1-2; d_gene: -; CDR3aa: CASSLFVGAGNGYTF; CDR3nt: TGTGCCAGCAGCTTATTCGTAGGGGCAGGGAACGGCTACACCTTC
abundance: -; v_gene: TRBV6-5; j_gene: TRBJ2-7; d_gene: TRBD2; CDR3aa: CASSMTSGNYEQYF; CDR3nt: TGTGCCAGCAGTATGACTAGCGGGAACTACGAGCAGTACTTC
abundance: -; v_gene: TRBV7-2; j_gene: TRBJ1-1; d_gene: TRBD1; CDR3aa: CASSLDGTGDTEAFF; CDR3nt: TGTGCCAGCAGCCTAGACGGAACAGGGGACACTGAAGCTTTCTTT
abundance: -; v_gene: TRBV7-9; j_gene: TRBJ2-7; d_gene: TRBD2; CDR3aa: CASSSLAGGSEQYF; CDR3nt: TGTGCCAGCAGCTCGCTGGCGGGAGGTAGTGAGCAGTACTTC
abundance: few; v_gene: TRBV21-1; j_gene: TRBJ1-1; d_gene: -; CDR3aa: CASSKGQGALNTEAFF; CDR3nt: TGTGCCAGCAGCAAAGGACAGGGGGCGTTGAACACTGAAGCTTTCTTT
abundance: -; v_gene: TRBV19; j_gene: TRBJ1-1; d_gene: -; CDR3aa: CASKERGEGTEAFF; CDR3nt: TGTGCCAGTAAGGAGAGAGGGGAGGGGACTGAAGCTTTCTTT
abundance: -; v_gene: TRBV6-5; j_gene: TRBJ2-7; d_gene: -; CDR3aa: CASRSLEEYF; CDR3nt: TGTGCCAGCAGGTCCCTCGAGGAGTACTTC
abundance: -; v_gene: TRBV5-6; j_gene: TRBJ1-3; d_gene: -; CDR3aa: CASSLTRDLGGNTIYF; CDR3nt: TGTGCCAGCAGCTTGACTCGGGATTTAGGGGGAAACACCATATATTTT
abundance: -; v_gene: TRBV28; j_gene: TRBJ1-2; d_gene: TRBD1; CDR3aa: CASSRVGQVILGYTF; CDR3nt: TGTGCCAGCAGTCGTGTGGGACAGGTGATATTGGGCTACACCTTC
abundance: -; v_gene: TRBV7-3; j_gene: TRBJ2-2; d_gene: -; CDR3aa: CASSHASGVAGELFF; CDR3nt: TGTGCCAGCAGCCATGCCTCAGGAGTAGCGGGGGAGCTGTTTTTT
abundance: -; v_gene: TRBV29-1; j_gene: TRBJ1-1; d_gene: -; CDR3aa: CSVKGRTEAFF; CDR3nt: TGCAGCGTGAAGGGGAGGACTGAAGCTTTCTTT
abundance: -; v_gene: TRBV6-5; j_gene: TRBJ2-3; d_gene: -; CDR3aa: CASSYDGVQDTQYF; CDR3nt: TGTGCCAGCAGTTACGATGGAGTACAAGATACGCAGTATTTT
abundance: -; v_gene: TRBV15; j_gene: TRBJ2-5; d_gene: -; CDR3aa: CATSRAGMQETQYF; CDR3nt: TGTGCCACCAGCAGAGCGGGAATGCAAGAGACCCAGTACTTC
abundance: -; v_gene: TRBV7-8; j_gene: TRBJ2-3; d_gene: TRBD2; CDR3aa: CASSLGTIRITDTQYF; CDR3nt: TGTGCCAGCAGCCTTGGGACTATACGAATCACAGATACGCAGTATTTT
abundance: -; v_gene: TRBV30; j_gene: TRBJ2-1; d_gene: -; CDR3aa: CAWSVIRGDEQFF; CDR3nt: TGTGCCTGGAGTGTAATTCGCGGAGATGAGCAGTTCTTC